Below are 6 T cell receptor beta chains sequenced from a single sample in a study of CD8 T cells in Susac syndrome. The RNA, 0.5 to 1 ug, was put through reverse transcription using random hexamers. TCRdb independently ran MiXCR on the immunoSEQ multiplex PCR reads; one entry per CDR3 protein. The sample records about 200,000 distinct CDR3 sequences, around 93% being singletons. Material for sequencing was CD4+ T cells from PBMCs. All receptors come from a human donor with multiple sclerosis.

The chain employs TRBV25-1 and TRBJ1-2, with D maybe TRBD1 (5 bases). Per germline, CDR1 MGHDK and CDR2 SYGVNS. The CDR3 sequence is 13 residues long. The V end lost 6 bases, the J end lost 8 bases, and 16 bases lay between the germline ends. CDR3 nucleotides: TGTGCCAGCAGCCCCGGACAAGAATTGGGCTACACCTTC. It specifies CASSPGQELGYTF.

The chain recombines TRBV20-1 with TRBJ2-1, with D possibly TRBD1 on 6 matching bases. V was trimmed by 3 bases and J by 14 bases, leaving 14 bases between them. This CDR3 contains 11 residues. Germline CDR1 is DFQATT and CDR2 is SNEGSKA (reference sequence). CDR3 sequence: CSASVNRDEFF. DNA of the CDR3: TGCAGTGCTAGTGTGAACAGGGATGAGTTCTTC.

This chain connects TRBV20-1 to TRBJ2-1, with TRBD1 matching over 7 bases. Germline V gene lookup returns CDR1 DFQATT and CDR2 SNEGSKA (reference sequence). J was trimmed by 7 bases and V by 5 bases; bases with no gene match: 11. The CDR3 covers 14 residues. CDR3 in amino acids: CSAPKQGRSNEQFF. The DNA of the CDR3 is TGCAGTGCTCCGAAACAGGGGCGTTCTAATGAGCAGTTCTTC.

V gene TRBV19 combines with J gene TRBJ2-1; D call uncertain. Germline CDR1 LNHDA, CDR2 SQIVND (reference sequence). CDR3 size: 13 residues. The V gene lost 4 bases and the J gene lost 6 bases, with 10 bases spanning the gap. Here the CDR3 reads CASSRTAPNEQFF. The CDR3 DNA follows: TGTGCCAGTAGTAGAACAGCTCCCAATGAGCAGTTCTTC.

V and J are TRBV6-5 and TRBJ1-1, with D tentatively TRBD1 (6 bases). Germline CDR1 and CDR2: MNHEY and SVGAGI. This CDR3 contains 13 residues. V lost 0 bases, J lost 10 bases, and 12 bases lay in between. CDR3 region: CASSYSWGARAFF. The CDR3 nucleotides read TGTGCCAGCAGTTACTCATGGGGGGCGAGAGCTTTCTTT.

J is TRBJ2-4 and V is TRBV29-1; TRBD1 is a possible D gene (5 bases). CDR1 is SQVTM and CDR2 is ANQGSEA in the germline V gene. Deletions cut 6 bases from V and 5 bases from J, with 8 bases between. This CDR3 contains 11 residues. This CDR3 reads CSVEQENIQYF. The CDR3 DNA reads TGCAGCGTGGAACAGGAAAACATTCAGTACTTC.